The T cell receptor (beta chain) under discussion was sequenced for a study of post-analysis software for immune sequencing data. Across the study: Patients had relapsing-remitting, secondary progressive or progressive-relapsing multiple sclerosis; some lacked subtype. Study-wide results and limits: Samples prepared in the same batch strongly co-clustered by F measure. About five TRBV segments, including TRBV5-6, TRBV5-1 and TRBV20-1, were more frequent in patients than controls. The normalized Chao1 diversity of multiple sclerosis patients was significantly lower than that of controls.

The CDR3 extends over 15 amino acids. Germline CDR1 DFQATT, CDR2 SNEGSKA (reference sequence). Trimming shortened V by 3 bases and J by 5 bases, and 16 bases separated the two germline ends. Of note for this clonotype: Antigen specificity is unknown.

Unique molecular identifiers were carried by the TCR beta cDNA libraries. Using its own MiXCR run on the PCR reads, TCRdb lists one record per CDR3 protein. The sample comprises a few hundred thousand distinct CDR3 sequences, roughly 45% of which are singletons, and around 10% rests with the top ten. The source is a girl aged 10-17 years with multiple sclerosis. The sequenced sample consisted of blood. The chain couples TRBV20-1 to TRBJ1-4; TRBD1 is a possible D gene (5 bases). CDR3 region: CSASQGSRLNEKLFF. Written as DNA, the CDR3 is TGCAGTGCTAGCCAGGGTAGTCGACTAAATGAAAAACTGTTTTTT.